These 5 T cell receptor beta chains originate from one sample sequenced in a study of blood T cell repertoires in COVID-19 (dated by TCRdb to between 2020 and 2021). Library method: the immunoSEQ multiplex PCR assay. Sourced from immuneACCESS, this table was stored by TCRdb with only in-frame sequences that have V and J called. A share of the clones is absent; for the studies checked, an unresolved V gene accounts for under half, and the remainder has no known explanation. For this sample there are 300,000 to 400,000 clones; around nine tenths appear just once. The ten largest clones take up 1% of the sample. Sample: peripheral blood. The source of these receptors is a man between 45 and 60 years old with active or convalescent COVID-19.

This chain links TRBV24-1 with TRBJ2-5, with 13 bases matching TRBD2. Germline CDR1 reads KGHDR; CDR2 reads SFDVKD. The CDR3 length is 15 residues. V lost 9 bases to trimming and J lost 2 bases; unmatched junction nucleotides: 5. CDR3 sequence (DNA): TGTGCCACCCAAACTAGCGGGAGGGCTCAAGAGACCCAGTACTTC. Translating it yields CATQTSGRAQETQYF.

This chain joins TRBV27 and TRBJ1-2, with TRBD1 matching 11 bases. Germline V lookup: CDR1 MNHEY, CDR2 SMNVEV (reference sequence). The trim removed 7 bases at V and 0 bases at J, leaving 4 bases unmatched. The CDR3 length is 15 residues. The CDR3 protein is CASTGTGGANYGYTF. The CDR3, as DNA: TGTGCCAGCACCGGGACAGGGGGGGCTAACTATGGCTACACCTTC.

V is TRBV10-3 and J is TRBJ2-5; 10 bases line up with TRBD1. Germline CDR1 is ENHRY and CDR2 is SYGVKD. Trimming cost V 8 bases and J 5 bases; bases outside gene matches: 8. CDR3 length equals 14 residues. CDR3 amino acids: CAISRQGQGETQYF. The CDR3 DNA is TGTGCCATCTCGCGACAGGGACAGGGGGAGACCCAGTACTTC.

The chain combines TRBV24-1 with TRBJ2-3; perhaps TRBD2 as D (5 bases). Per germline, CDR1 KGHDR and CDR2 SFDVKD. V was trimmed by 3 bases and J by 0 bases, leaving 6 bases between them. The CDR3 loop spans 14 amino acids. This chain's CDR3 is CATSDRTSTDTQYF. As DNA, the CDR3 is TGTGCCACCAGTGATCGGACTAGCACAGATACGCAGTATTTT.

The chain couples TRBV28 to TRBJ1-2; 7 bases are a match to TRBD1. Germline lookup yields CDR1 MDHEN and CDR2 SYDVKM. The V and J ends lost 3 bases and 7 bases, in that order; junction bases with no gene match: 11. The CDR3 extends over 15 amino acids. CDR3 loop: CASSFRAGGLSGYTF. For the CDR3, the DNA is TGTGCCAGCAGTTTCCGGGCAGGGGGGTTATCTGGCTACACCTTC.